The present T cell receptor (beta chain) was sequenced within a study of blood T cell repertoires in COVID-19. About the research overall: Samples taken during acute and convalescent COVID-19 were collected in the United States, Italy and Spain. In each case, the material was cDNA or gDNA derived from T cells, B-cell-depleted T cells, or PBMCs.

The J segment lost 5 bases and the V segment lost 6 bases, leaving 9 bases of the junction unmatched. The CDR3 consists of 14 residues. In germline, CDR1 is LNHDA, CDR2 SQIVND (reference sequence). Original analysis: Estimation of nucleated cell counts was performed using reference gene primer amplification. Here immunoSEQ multiplex PCR was the method, and the copy in TCRdb shows in-frame clones only, minus some. That table furnishes V, J and clone size, whereas the DNA furnished D and trimming. The sample holds 150,000 or so clones, 82% seen once. The gene calls are TRBV19 and TRBJ1-2; TRBD1 aligns across 7 bases. The sample consisted of peripheral blood. This sequence originates from a woman between 40 and 50 years old with COVID-19, enrolled during active disease. CDR3 sequence: CASSPAGTAYGYTF. In nucleotides, the CDR3 is TGTGCCAGTAGCCCAGCCGGGACAGCGTATGGCTACACCTTC.